This entry lists 9 T cell receptor beta chains sequenced from one sample in a study of cytomegalovirus exposure and HLA in healthy donors. PCR amplification relied on 60 Vbeta primers (plus 13 Jbeta primers). The assay was immunoSEQ multiplex PCR, and TCRdb's table has in-frame clones only and misses some. The repertoire includes around 95,000 clones, approximately 83% of them detected once, and more than 3% sits in the top ten. The specimen sequenced was PBMCs. Every receptor here comes from a female donor in good health and CMV-seropositive.

The genes are TRBV5-4 and TRBJ2-4, with 7 bases identical to TRBD2. This CDR3 spans 12 amino acids. The germline gives CDR1 SGHNT, CDR2 YYREEE (reference sequence). V lost 2 bases to trimming and J lost 11 bases; unmatched junction nucleotides: 4. The CDR3 reads CASSFDGGVQYF. The DNA of the CDR3 is TGTGCCAGCAGCTTCGATGGGGGGGTTCAGTACTTC.

The gene calls are TRBV23-1 and TRBJ2-2, with D uncertain. TRBV23-1 is an ORF; its function is uncertain. The length of the CDR3 is 17 residues. V was cut by 0 bases and J by 1 base, with 12 bases left in between. CDR3 protein: CASSQSAVKLNTGELFF. In DNA form, the CDR3 reads TGCGCCAGCAGTCAATCCGCCGTCAAGCTGAACACCGGGGAGCTGTTTTTT.

The chain links TRBV28 to TRBJ2-3; D possibly corresponds to TRBD2 (7 bases). This CDR3 comprises 15 residues. Germline assignment: CDR1 MDHEN and CDR2 SYDVKM. V lost 7 bases to trimming and J lost 5 bases, with 19 bases between them. The DNA of the CDR3 is TGTGCCAGCAACACCCTGGGCGGGGGCGTAGATACGCAGTATTTT. Translation: CASNTLGGGVDTQYF. The full variable domain, with the rest looked up from reference TRBV28 and TRBJ2-3, is DVKVTQSSRYLVKRTGEKVFLECVQDMDHENMFWYRQDPGLGLRLIYFSYDVKMKEKGDIPEGYSVSREKKERFSLILESASTNQTSMYLCASNTLGGGVDTQYFGPGTRLTVL.

Concerning this clone itself: A read error may account for a junction end that differs from germline. The rearrangement links TRBV7-7 to TRBJ2-3; a weak D match, TRBD1 (6 bases). Germline V gene sequence: CDR1 SSHAT, CDR2 FNYEAQ (reference sequence). The CDR3 runs 14 residues. Here the CDR3 DNA reads TGTGCTAGCAGCCCCGTGGGGGCCGGAGATACGCAGTATTTT. Translating it yields CASSPVGAGDTQYF.

The V call is TRBV27, the J call TRBJ2-5; perhaps TRBD1 as D (5 bases). There are 17 residues in the CDR3. In germline, CDR1 is MNHEY, CDR2 SMNVEV (reference sequence). Deletions cut 2 bases from V and 1 base from J, with 17 bases between. In nucleotides, the CDR3 is TGTGCCAGCAGTTTAGACGGGCCAGGGTCCCTCCAAGAGACCCAGTACTTC. The encoded protein is CASSLDGPGSLQETQYF.

In its sample, this clone was seen once. This chain connects TRBV21-1 to TRBJ2-5; the DNA was not compared with TRBD2, the D call given in the table. TRBV21-1 is deemed a pseudogene. There are 14 residues in the CDR3. Here the CDR3 reads CASSDRGLRETQYF. The CDR3 DNA reads as TGTGCCAGCAGCGACCGGGGATTACGAGAGACCCAGTACTTC.

The rearrangement joins TRBV5-6 to TRBJ1-2, with D maybe TRBD1 (5 bases). CDR1 SGHDT and CDR2 YYEEEE come from the germline V gene. CDR3 size: 15 residues. V was clipped by 5 bases and J by 4 bases, with 18 bases between them. The CDR3 region is CASSPTGGSIYGYTF. The CDR3 DNA is TGTGCCAGCAGTCCAACGGGGGGATCGATCTATGGCTACACCTTC.

This chain links TRBV27 with TRBJ2-1; possibly TRBD1 for D (6 bases). Trimming took 7 bases from V and 5 from J, leaving 12 bases between them. Germline V gene sequence: CDR1 MNHEY, CDR2 SMNVEV (reference sequence). The CDR3 has 13 amino acids. The CDR3, as DNA: TGTGCCAGCAAGGGGGTCGAAAACAATGAGCAGTTCTTC. Translated: CASKGVENNEQFF.

A remark on this clone: The sample has other DNA sequences that encode this CDR3 too. The J gene is TRBJ1-1, the V gene TRBV6-6; possible D gene TRBD1, 6 bases. The germline CDR1 and CDR2 sequences are MNHNY and SVGAGI (reference sequence). This CDR3 has 15 amino acids. V lost 4 bases and J 3 bases, leaving 15 bases between the germline ends. The CDR3: CASSSLPQGHTEAFF. CDR3 bases: TGTGCCAGCAGTTCGCTACCCCAGGGGCACACTGAAGCTTTCTTT.